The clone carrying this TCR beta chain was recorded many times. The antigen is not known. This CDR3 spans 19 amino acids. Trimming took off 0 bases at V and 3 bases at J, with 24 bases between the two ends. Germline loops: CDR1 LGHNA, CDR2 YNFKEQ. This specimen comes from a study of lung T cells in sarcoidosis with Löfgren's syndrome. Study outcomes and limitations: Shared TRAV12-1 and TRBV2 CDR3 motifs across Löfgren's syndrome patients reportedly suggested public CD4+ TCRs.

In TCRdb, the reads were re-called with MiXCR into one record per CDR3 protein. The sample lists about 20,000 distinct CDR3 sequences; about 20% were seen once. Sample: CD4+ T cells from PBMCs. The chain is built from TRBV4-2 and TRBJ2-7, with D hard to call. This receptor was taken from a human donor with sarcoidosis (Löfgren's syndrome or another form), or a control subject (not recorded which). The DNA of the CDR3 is TGTGCCAGCAGCCAAGATCTAAGCAGTTTGGCGGATTACTACTACGAGCAGTACTTC. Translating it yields CASSQDLSSLADYYYEQYF.